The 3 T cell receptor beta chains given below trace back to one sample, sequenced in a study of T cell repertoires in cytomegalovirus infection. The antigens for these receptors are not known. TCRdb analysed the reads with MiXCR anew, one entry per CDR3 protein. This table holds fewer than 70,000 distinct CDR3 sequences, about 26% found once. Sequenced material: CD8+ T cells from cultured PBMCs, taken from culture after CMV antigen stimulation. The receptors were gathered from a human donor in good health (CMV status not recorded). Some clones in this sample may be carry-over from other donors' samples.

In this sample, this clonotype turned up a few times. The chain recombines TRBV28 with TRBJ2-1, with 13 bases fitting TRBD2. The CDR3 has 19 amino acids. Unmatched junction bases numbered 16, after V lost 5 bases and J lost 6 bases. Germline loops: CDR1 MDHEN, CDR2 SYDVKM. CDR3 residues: CASSPGLAGVVVFGNEQFF. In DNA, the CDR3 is TGTGCCAGCAGTCCAGGACTAGCGGGAGTCGTGGTTTTTGGCAATGAGCAGTTCTTC.

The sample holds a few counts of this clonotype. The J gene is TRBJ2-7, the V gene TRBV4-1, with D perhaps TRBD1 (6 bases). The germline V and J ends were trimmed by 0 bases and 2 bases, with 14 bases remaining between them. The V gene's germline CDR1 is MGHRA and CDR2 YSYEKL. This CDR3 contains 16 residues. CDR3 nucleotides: TGCGCCAGCAGCCAAGATCGTGCAGGGGACACCTACGAGCAGTACTTC. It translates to CASSQDRAGDTYEQYF.

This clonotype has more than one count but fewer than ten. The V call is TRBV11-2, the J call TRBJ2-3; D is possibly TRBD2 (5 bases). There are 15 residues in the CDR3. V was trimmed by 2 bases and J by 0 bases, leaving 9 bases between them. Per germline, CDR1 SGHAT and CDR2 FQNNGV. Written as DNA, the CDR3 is TGTGCCAGCAGCTTATCCGGGATCAGCACAGATACGCAGTATTTT. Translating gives CASSLSGISTDTQYF. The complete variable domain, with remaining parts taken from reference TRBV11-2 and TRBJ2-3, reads EAGVAQSPRYKIIEKRQSVAFWCNPISGHATLYWYQQILGQGPKLLIQFQNNGVVDDSQLPKDRFSAERLKGVDSTLKIQPAKLEDSAVYLCASSLSGISTDTQYFGPGTRLTVL.